Each of the 4 T cell receptor beta chains below was sequenced from the same sample in a study of T cells after yellow fever vaccination. TCRdb independently ran MiXCR on the 5' RACE reads; one entry per CDR3 protein. The sample records some 560,000 distinct CDR3 sequences, about a sixth being singletons. This specimen was PBMCs, taken roughly 5 days after the first yellow fever vaccination. These receptors were obtained from a young man who received the YFV17D yellow fever vaccine.

This clonotype was observed a few times. The chain recombines TRBV7-6 with TRBJ2-3; D perhaps matches TRBD2 (5 bases). The CDR3 contains 13 residues. Germline lookup yields CDR1 SGHVS and CDR2 FNYEAQ. The V and J ends lost 0 bases and 10 bases respectively, with 11 bases between them. For the CDR3, the DNA is TGTGCCAGCAGCTTAGCGCAATCAGCGGCGCAGTATTTT. It codes for CASSLAQSAAQYF.

This clonotype was seen many times. J is TRBJ1-6 and V is TRBV5-1; TRBD1 agrees at 8 bases. The CDR3 has 16 amino acids. V lost 4 bases, J lost 7 bases, and 10 bases stayed unmatched. Per germline, CDR1 SGHRS and CDR2 YFSETQ. CDR3 sequence reads: CASSLRGPVTNSPLHF. Written as DNA, the CDR3 is TGCGCCAGCAGCCTCAGGGGGCCGGTTACGAATTCACCCCTCCACTTT.

The chain links TRBV7-2 to TRBJ2-5; the D gene is possibly TRBD1 (6 bases). CDR1 is SGHTA, CDR2 FQGNSA, per germline. The CDR3 loop spans 14 amino acids. Trimming shortened V by 5 bases and J by 4 bases, and 14 bases separated the two germline ends. The CDR3 DNA reads as TGTGCCAGCAGCCCTACAGGGTGGAGAGAGACCCAGTACTTC. Its translation: CASSPTGWRETQYF.

The chain employs TRBV6-2 or TRBV6-3 and TRBJ1-1; no reliable D call. CDR3 length: 15 amino acids. Germline values: CDR1 MNHEY, CDR2 SVGEGT. V lost 0 bases and J 5 bases, leaving 13 bases between the germline ends. Written as DNA, the CDR3 is TGTGCCAGCAGTTACTCCCCGCTTCGGGATACTGAAGCTTTCTTT. Amino acid sequence: CASSYSPLRDTEAFF.